The next 3 T cell receptor beta chains were all read from a single sample in a study of T cell responses to AZD1222 COVID-19 vaccine. TCRdb's copy holds only in-frame clones and misses some; the assay was immunoSEQ multiplex PCR. The sample lists some 100,000 clones, about 86% seen once, with 3.3% in the top ten. The specimen comprised peripheral blood, sampled on day 0 of AZD1222 vaccination. Receptors were obtained from an adult in good health.

The chain combines TRBV27 with TRBJ1-1; 7 bases are shared with TRBD1. Germline trimming cut 1 base from V and 4 bases from J; bases unmatched to any gene: 9. This CDR3 comprises 16 residues. Germline CDR1 MNHEY, CDR2 SMNVEV (reference sequence). CDR3 sequence reads: CASSLWRGQGVTEAFF. The CDR3, as DNA: TGTGCCAGCAGTTTATGGAGGGGGCAGGGGGTCACTGAAGCTTTCTTT.

The rearrangement links TRBV13 to TRBJ1-4; D gene unclear. Germline CDR1 and CDR2: PRHDT and FYEKMQ (reference sequence). Trimming took off 1 base at V and 0 bases at J, with 9 bases between the two ends. CDR3 length: 16 residues. The CDR3 DNA follows: TGTGCCAGCAGCTTAGCGGGGTCCGCAACTAATGAAAAACTGTTTTTT. It is translated as CASSLAGSATNEKLFF.

V gene TRBV5-1 combines with J gene TRBJ1-6, with D uncertain. The CDR3 spans 14 residues. Trimming cost V 2 bases and J 6 bases, with 9 bases left between them. CDR1 SGHRS and CDR2 YFSETQ come from the germline V gene. For the CDR3, the DNA is TGCGCCAGCAGCTTTGAGGACCTTAATTCACCCCTCCACTTT. Its protein product is CASSFEDLNSPLHF.